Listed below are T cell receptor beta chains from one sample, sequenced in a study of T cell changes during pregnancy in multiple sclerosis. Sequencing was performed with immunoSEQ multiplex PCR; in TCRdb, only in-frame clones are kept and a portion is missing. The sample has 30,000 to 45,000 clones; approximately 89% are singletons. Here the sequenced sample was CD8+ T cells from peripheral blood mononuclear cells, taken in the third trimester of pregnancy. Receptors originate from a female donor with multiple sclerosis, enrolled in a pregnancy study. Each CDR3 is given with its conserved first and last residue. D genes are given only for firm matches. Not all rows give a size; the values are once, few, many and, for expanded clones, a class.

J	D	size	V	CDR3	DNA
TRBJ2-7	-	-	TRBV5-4	CASGTYDYEQYF	TGTGCCAGCGGTACATACGACTACGAGCAGTACTTC
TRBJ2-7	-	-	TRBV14	CASSPRDNYEQYF	TGTGCCAGCAGCCCCCGGGACAACTACGAGCAGTACTTC
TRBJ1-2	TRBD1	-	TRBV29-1	CSVEGTGGYGYTF	TGCAGCGTCGAGGGGACAGGGGGTTATGGCTACACCTTC
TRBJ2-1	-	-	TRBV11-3	CASSGGAFYEQFF	TGTGCCAGCAGCGGGGGGGCCTTTTATGAGCAGTTCTTC
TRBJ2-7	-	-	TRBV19	CASSRITGEQYF	TGTGCCAGTAGTAGAATCACGGGGGAGCAGTACTTC
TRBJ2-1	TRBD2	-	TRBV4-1	CASSQDYRPRASGSWYDEQFF	TGCGCCAGCAGCCAAGATTATAGGCCCCGGGCTAGCGGGAGTTGGTACGATGAGCAGTTCTTC
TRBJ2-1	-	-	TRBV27	CASSSLSYNEQFF	TGTGCCAGCAGTTCCCTCTCCTACAATGAGCAGTTCTTC
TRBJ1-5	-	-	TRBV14	CASSHPLIEERSNQPQHF	TGTGCCAGCAGCCATCCATTGATTGAGGAGCGTAGCAATCAGCCCCAGCATTTT
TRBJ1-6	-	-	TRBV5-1	CASSLWGSWASQGNDRGSPLHF	TGCGCCAGCAGCTTGTGGGGATCCTGGGCCTCCCAGGGGAATGATCGGGGTTCACCCCTCCACTTT
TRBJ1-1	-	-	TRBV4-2	CASSRNQGKEDTEAFF	TGTGCCAGCAGCCGAAACCAGGGGAAGGAGGACACTGAAGCTTTCTTT
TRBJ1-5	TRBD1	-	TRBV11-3	CASGPGQGVYSNQPQHF	TGTGCCAGCGGCCCGGGACAGGGGGTATATAGCAATCAGCCCCAGCATTTT
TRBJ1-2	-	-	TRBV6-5	CASSYSKTGFYGYTF	TGTGCCAGCAGTTACTCGAAAACAGGGTTCTATGGCTACACCTTC
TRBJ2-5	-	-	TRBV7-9	CASSLFSAGPDETQYF	TGTGCCAGCAGCTTATTTTCGGCAGGGCCCGATGAGACCCAGTACTTC
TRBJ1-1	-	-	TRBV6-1	CASSEAVEAFF	TGTGCCAGCAGTGAAGCCGTTGAAGCTTTCTTT
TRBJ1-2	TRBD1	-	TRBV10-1	CASSESGTGVFGYTF	TGCGCCAGCAGTGAATCCGGGACAGGGGTCTTTGGCTACACCTTC
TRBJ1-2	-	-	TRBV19	CASSMARGYTF	TGTGCCAGTAGTATGGCCCGAGGCTACACCTTC
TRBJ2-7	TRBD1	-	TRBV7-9	CASSDGDRGIRYEQYF	TGTGCCAGCAGCGATGGGGACAGGGGCATTCGCTACGAGCAGTACTTC
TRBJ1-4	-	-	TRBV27	CASGRAGPNEKLFF	TGTGCCAGCGGCCGGGCGGGACCTAATGAAAAACTGTTTTTT
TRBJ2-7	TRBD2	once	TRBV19	CASSIVPGGEQYF	TGTGCCAGTAGTATAGTGCCGGGGGGGGAGCAGTACTTC
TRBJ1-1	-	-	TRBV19	CASSISGGGAEAFF	TGTGCCAGTAGTATTTCGGGGGGAGGGGCTGAAGCTTTCTTT
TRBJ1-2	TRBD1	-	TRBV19	CASSIRFLWTGEYGYTF	TGTGCCAGTAGTATACGGTTCCTTTGGACAGGGGAGTATGGCTACACCTTC
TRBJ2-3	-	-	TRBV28	CASSLWGSSPDTQYF	TGTGCCAGCAGTTTATGGGGTAGCTCCCCAGATACGCAGTATTTT
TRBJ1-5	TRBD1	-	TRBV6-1	CASNLDRGPQPQHF	TGTGCCAGCAACTTGGACAGGGGGCCTCAGCCCCAGCATTTT
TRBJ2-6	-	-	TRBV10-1	CASSVERNRTSRANVLTF	TGCGCCAGCAGTGTTGAACGAAATCGCACAAGTCGGGCCAACGTCCTGACTTTC
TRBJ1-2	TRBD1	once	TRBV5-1	CASWGTGVYGYTF	TGCGCCAGCTGGGGGACAGGAGTCTATGGCTACACCTTC
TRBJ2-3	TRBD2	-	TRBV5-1	CASSEGLAGGGTDTQYF	TGCGCCAGCAGCGAGGGACTAGCGGGAGGCGGCACAGATACGCAGTATTTT
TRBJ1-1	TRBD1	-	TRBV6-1	CASSLDGTGPTEAFF	TGTGCCAGCAGCCTAGACGGGACAGGGCCCACTGAAGCTTTCTTT
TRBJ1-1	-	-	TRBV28	CASSPGTEAFF	TGTGCCAGCAGTCCCGGCACTGAAGCTTTCTTT
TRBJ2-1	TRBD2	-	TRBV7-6	CASSLSGLAGVEQFF	TGTGCCAGCAGCTTATCGGGACTAGCGGGAGTCGAGCAGTTCTTC
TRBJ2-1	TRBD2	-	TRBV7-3	CASSKIGLAGGPWSYNEQFF	TGTGCCAGCAGCAAAATCGGACTAGCGGGGGGGCCTTGGTCCTACAATGAGCAGTTCTTC
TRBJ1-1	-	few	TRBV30	CAWGAENPEAFF	TGTGCCTGGGGGGCCGAAAACCCTGAAGCTTTCTTT
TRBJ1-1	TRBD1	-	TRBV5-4	CASSQGQGLGTEAFF	TGTGCCAGCAGCCAGGGACAGGGTTTGGGCACTGAAGCTTTCTTT
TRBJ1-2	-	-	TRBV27	CASSLSVGASDGYTF	TGTGCCAGCAGTTTATCGGTGGGGGCGTCGGATGGCTACACCTTC
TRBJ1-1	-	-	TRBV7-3	CASSLLTGGTEAFF	TGTGCCAGCAGCTTATTGACGGGGGGGACTGAAGCTTTCTTT
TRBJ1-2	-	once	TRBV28	CASIDQGFTNYGYTF	TGTGCCAGCATAGACCAGGGGTTCACTAACTATGGCTACACCTTC
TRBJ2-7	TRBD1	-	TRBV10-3	CAISERGQGSPNEQYF	TGTGCCATCAGTGAGCGCGGACAGGGTAGTCCAAACGAGCAGTACTTC
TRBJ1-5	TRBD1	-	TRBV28	CASSFGQGFRQPQHF	TGTGCCAGCAGTTTCGGACAGGGATTTCGTCAGCCCCAGCATTTT
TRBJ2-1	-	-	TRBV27	CATAGLPYNEQFF	TGTGCCACTGCGGGACTTCCGTACAATGAGCAGTTCTTC
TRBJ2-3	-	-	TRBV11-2	CASSLGGGGADTQYF	TGTGCCAGCAGTCTAGGGGGGGGCGGGGCAGATACGCAGTATTTT
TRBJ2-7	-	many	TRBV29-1	CSAEGDNSYEQYF	TGCAGCGCTGAAGGAGACAACTCCTACGAGCAGTACTTC
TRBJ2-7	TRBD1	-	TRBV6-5	CASSTPRQGVYEQYF	TGTGCCAGCAGCACCCCCAGACAGGGGGTCTACGAGCAGTACTTC
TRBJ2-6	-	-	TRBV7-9	CASSLAWVDSSGANVLTF	TGTGCCAGCAGCTTAGCGTGGGTCGACTCCTCTGGGGCCAACGTCCTGACTTTC
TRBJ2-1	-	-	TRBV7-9	CASSLGLGSYEQFF	TGTGCCAGCAGCTTAGGTCTAGGTTCATATGAGCAGTTCTTC
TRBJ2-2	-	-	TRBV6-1	CASSEVADTGELFF	TGTGCCAGCAGTGAAGTTGCGGACACCGGGGAGCTGTTTTTT
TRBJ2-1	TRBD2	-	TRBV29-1	CSATAGALGWINNEQFF	TGCAGCGCCACGGCGGGAGCGTTGGGTTGGATCAACAATGAGCAGTTCTTC
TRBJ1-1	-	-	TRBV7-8	CASSFGTEAFF	TGTGCCAGCAGCTTCGGCACTGAAGCTTTCTTT
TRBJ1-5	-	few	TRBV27	CASSLWEDQPQHF	TGTGCCAGCAGTTTGTGGGAGGATCAGCCCCAGCATTTT
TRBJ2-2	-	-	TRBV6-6	CASSWDIEAGELFF	TGTGCCAGCAGCTGGGACATTGAAGCGGGGGAGCTGTTTTTT
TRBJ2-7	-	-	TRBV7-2	CASSLDAVLAGREQYF	TGTGCCAGCAGCTTAGACGCGGTACTAGCTGGTCGTGAGCAGTACTTC
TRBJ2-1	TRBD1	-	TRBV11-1	CAILRDREGEQFF	TGTGCCATCCTCCGGGACAGGGAGGGTGAGCAGTTCTTC
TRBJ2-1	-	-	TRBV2	CASNGEDNEQFF	TGTGCCAGCAATGGGGAGGATAATGAGCAGTTCTTC
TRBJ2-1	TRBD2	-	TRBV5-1	CASSSQRGSSEQFF	TGCGCCAGCAGCTCCCAGCGGGGGAGCTCTGAGCAGTTCTTC
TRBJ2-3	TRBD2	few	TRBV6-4	CASSDNSGGAADTQYF	TGTGCCAGCAGTGACAATAGCGGGGGGGCCGCAGATACGCAGTATTTT
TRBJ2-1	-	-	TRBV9	CASSPPQLALSYNEQFF	TGTGCCAGCAGCCCCCCCCAACTAGCCCTCTCCTACAATGAGCAGTTCTTC
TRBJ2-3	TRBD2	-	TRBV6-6	CASSPPLAEIKDTQYF	TGTGCCAGCAGTCCCCCCCTAGCGGAGATAAAAGATACGCAGTATTTT